Following are 27 T cell receptor beta chains from one sample sequenced in a study of shared clonotypes between healthy human individuals. Sequencing was performed with immunoSEQ multiplex PCR; in TCRdb, only in-frame clones are kept and a portion is missing. The table lists 500,000 to 650,000 clones, around three quarters of them singletons, with approximately 12% in the top ten. What was sequenced was PBMCs. The receptors come from a woman aged 40 to 50 in good health. Some clones in this sample may be carry-over from other donors' samples.

The chain links TRBV7-8 to TRBJ2-3, with 9 bases identical to TRBD2. The CDR3 has 14 residues. Germline V gene sequence: CDR1 SGHVS, CDR2 FQNEAQ. The trim removed 3 bases at V and 5 bases at J, leaving 3 bases unmatched. CDR3 region: CASSFKLAGDTQYF. In DNA form, the CDR3 reads TGTGCCAGCAGCTTTAAACTAGCGGGAGATACGCAGTATTTT.

This clone was seen ten or more times. This rearrangement joins TRBV10-1 to TRBJ2-1; 10 bases are shared with TRBD2. This CDR3 contains 15 residues. The J segment lost 7 bases and the V segment lost 2 bases, leaving 5 bases of the junction unmatched. Germline CDR1 is WNHNN and CDR2 is SYGVQD (reference sequence). CDR3 protein: CASSESGRARNEQFF. DNA for the CDR3: TGCGCCAGCAGTGAGAGCGGGAGGGCCCGGAATGAGCAGTTCTTC.

The rearrangement links TRBV4-3 to TRBJ1-2, with D possibly matching TRBD1 (5 bases). The CDR3 is made up of 17 amino acids. With 1 base removed from V and 8 bases from J, the gap between germline ends came to 23 bases. In germline, CDR1 is LGHNA, CDR2 YSLEER. As DNA, the CDR3 is TGCGCCAGCAGCCAAGGGCGGGGCATAGGACCTGAGGCGGGCTACACCTTC. Its protein is CASSQGRGIGPEAGYTF.

The chain joins TRBV10-3 to TRBJ1-1; D might be TRBD1 (6 bases). CDR1 and CDR2 (germline): ENHRY, SYGVKD. Deletions cut 10 bases from V and 3 bases from J, with 15 bases between. This CDR3 spans 13 amino acids. CDR3 loop: CASTQGPDTEAFF. Here the CDR3 DNA reads TGTGCCAGTACTCAGGGGCCGGACACTGAAGCTTTCTTT.

V and J are TRBV6-1 and TRBJ1-4; 10 nucleotides match TRBD1. The CDR3 sequence is 15 residues long. Germline V lookup: CDR1 MNHNS, CDR2 SASEGT. The V and J ends lost 1 base and 8 bases, in that order; junction bases with no gene match: 4. CDR3 residues: CASSEGGTGVEKLFF. CDR3 nucleotide sequence: TGTGCCAGCAGTGAAGGCGGGACAGGGGTCGAAAAACTGTTTTTT.

In regard to this clone: At one boundary the junction diverges from the germline segment, which might be a read error. CDR3 nucleotides: TGTGCCAGCAGCTTAGCGGTAGCAGGTGAGCGGTTCTTC. This sequence encodes CASSLAVAGERFF. This rearrangement joins TRBV7-2 to TRBJ2-1; D is undetermined. CDR3 length: 13 amino acids. In germline, CDR1 is SGHTA, CDR2 FQGNSA.

V usage is TRBV27 and J usage is TRBJ1-1; 10 bases match TRBD1. This CDR3 comprises 16 residues. Germline-derived CDR1 and CDR2 are MNHEY and SMNVEV (reference sequence). V was pared by 2 bases and J by 4 bases, with 7 bases of the junction left unmatched. CDR3 protein: CASSLRGDRGFTEAFF. CDR3 bases: TGTGCCAGCAGTTTACGGGGGGACAGGGGCTTCACTGAAGCTTTCTTT.

In this sample, this clone turned up a few times. The V gene is TRBV25-1, the J gene TRBJ1-4, with 8 bases lining up with TRBD1. The CDR3 sequence is 16 residues long. After removal of 4 bases from V and 8 bases from J, the junction contained 12 bases not matched to a gene. Per the germline V gene, CDR1 is MGHDK and CDR2 is SYGVNS. In DNA form, the CDR3 reads TGTGCCAGCAGTGGGTATATGACAGGGGCGGGAGAAAAACTGTTTTTT. It yields the protein CASSGYMTGAGEKLFF.

As concerns this clone: Just one base apart from a much larger clone, this may be a read error. The chain couples TRBV19 to TRBJ1-1; D is uncertain. Trimming pared 3 bases from V and 0 bases from J, leaving 5 bases between. The CDR3 contains 13 residues. Germline CDR1 reads LNHDA; CDR2 reads SQIVND (reference sequence). CDR3 sequence reads: CASSIMVNTEAFF. Here the CDR3 DNA reads TGTGCCAGTAGTATTATGGTGAACACTGAAGCTTTCTTT.

The chain is built from TRBV4-2 and TRBJ1-2; weak D call: TRBD1 (5 bases). Germline values: CDR1 LGHNA, CDR2 YNFKEQ. The V gene lost 0 bases and the J gene lost 6 bases, with 14 bases spanning the gap. The CDR3 is 15 amino acids. The CDR3 DNA reads TGTGCCAGCAGCCAAGACCCTTTTGGGACGGATGGCTACACCTTC. This gives the protein CASSQDPFGTDGYTF.

The chain combines TRBV15 with TRBJ2-7, with D unresolved. Between the trimmed V and J ends, which lost 0 bases and 2 bases, there was a span of 5 bases. The V gene's germline CDR1 is LNHNV and CDR2 YYDKDF (reference sequence). The CDR3 is 13 amino acids. CDR3 nucleotides: TGTGCCACCAGCAGAGATATGGCCTACGAGCAGTACTTC. Amino acids: CATSRDMAYEQYF. The whole variable domain, filled in from reference TRBV15 and TRBJ2-7, reads DAMVIQNPRYQVTQFGKPVTLSCSQTLNHNVMYWYQQKSSQAPKLLFHYYDKDFNNEADTPDNFQSRRPNTSFCFLDIRSPGLGDTAMYLCATSRDMAYEQYFGPGTRLTVT.

The DNA for the CDR3 is TGTGCCAGTAGCCCGGGACAGCCCGGGGAGACCCAGTACTTC. Its translation is CASSPGQPGETQYF. The chain combines TRBV19 with TRBJ2-5, with 7 nucleotides matching TRBD1. Per germline, CDR1 LNHDA and CDR2 SQIVND (reference sequence). The CDR3 is 14 amino acids. V was pared by 6 bases and J by 5 bases, with 9 bases of the junction left unmatched.

The chain employs TRBV10-3 and TRBJ2-3; TRBD2 matches at 8 bases. Trimming at V came to 6 bases and at J to 2 bases, leaving 7 bases not matched to a gene. The CDR3 length is 15 residues. CDR1 and CDR2 from the germline V gene are ENHRY and SYGVKD. The CDR3: CAIRSNGRDTDTQYF. The CDR3 DNA sequence: TGTGCCATCAGGTCTAACGGGAGGGACACAGATACGCAGTATTTT.

The chain couples TRBV5-4 to TRBJ1-6; possible D gene TRBD1, 6 bases. CDR3 size: 15 residues. V lost 0 bases and J lost 7, with 11 bases in between. CDR1 is SGHNT, CDR2 YYREEE, per germline (reference sequence). The CDR3 sequence: CASSLDGRGNSPLHF. CDR3 DNA sequence: TGTGCCAGCAGCTTGGATGGCAGGGGAAATTCACCCCTCCACTTT.

This clone was recorded at least ten times. The chain carries TRBV9 and TRBJ2-7; 8 positions agree with TRBD1. Germline V gene lookup returns CDR1 SGDLS and CDR2 YYNGEE. Losses at the gene ends were 4 bases for V and 4 bases for J; bases not matched to a gene: 7. The CDR3 is 14 amino acids. DNA for the CDR3: TGTGCCAGCAGCCCCCGGACAGGGAATTACGAGCAGTACTTC. This sequence encodes CASSPRTGNYEQYF.

This clone was observed once. The CDR3 here is CASSSGLAGGQENEQFF. The CDR3 bases are TGTGCCAGCAGCTCCGGACTAGCGGGAGGGCAAGAGAATGAGCAGTTCTTC. V gene TRBV7-2 combines with J gene TRBJ2-1; TRBD2 agrees at 15 bases. With V trimmed by 4 bases and J by 7 bases, 8 bases remained unmatched. The CDR3 extends over 17 amino acids. Germline lookup yields CDR1 SGHTA and CDR2 FQGNSA. Based on the CDR3 plus reference TRBV7-2 and TRBJ2-1, the full variable domain is GAGVSQSPSNKVTEKGKDVELRCDPISGHTALYWYRQSLGQGLEFLIYFQGNSAPDKSGLPSDRFSAERTGGSVSTLTIQRTQQEDSAVYLCASSSGLAGGQENEQFFGPGTRLTVL.

J is TRBJ1-1 and V is TRBV14; 8 nucleotides align to TRBD1. Per germline, CDR1 SGHDN and CDR2 FVKESK. The CDR3 covers 15 residues. V gave up 4 bases and J gave up 1 base; unmatched junction bases: 5. CDR3 nucleotides: TGTGCCAGCAGCCGATGGACAGGGCGGAACACTGAAGCTTTCTTT. This gives the protein CASSRWTGRNTEAFF.

V gene TRBV7-9 combines with J gene TRBJ2-1, with D perhaps matching TRBD2 (6 bases). V gave up 1 base and J gave up 0 bases, with 13 bases separating them. Germline assignment: CDR1 SEHNR and CDR2 FQNEAQ (reference sequence). This CDR3 region has 17 residues. The DNA for the CDR3 is TGTGCCAGCAGCTTAGTGGGTAGCGGAAGCTCCTACAATGAGCAGTTCTTC. It codes for CASSLVGSGSSYNEQFF.

The rearrangement joins TRBV30 to TRBJ2-1, with D perhaps matching TRBD1 (5 bases). The CDR3 spans 13 residues. Germline loops: CDR1 GTSNPN, CDR2 SVGIG (reference sequence). V dropped 2 bases and J dropped 5 bases, with 10 bases sitting between them. CDR3: CAWSTGADNEQFF. Here the CDR3 DNA reads TGTGCCTGGAGTACTGGGGCCGACAATGAGCAGTTCTTC.

This clone came up many times. This chain's CDR3 is CASSLERPGESDTQYF. Written as DNA, the CDR3 is TGTGCCAGCAGCTTGGAGCGGCCCGGAGAATCAGATACGCAGTATTTT. The chain employs TRBV7-2 and TRBJ2-3; D possibly corresponds to TRBD2 (5 bases). The CDR3 consists of 16 residues. Per the germline V gene, CDR1 is SGHTA and CDR2 is FQGNSA. V was cut by 3 bases and J by 4 bases, with 17 bases left in between.

V is TRBV6-1 and J is TRBJ2-2, with TRBD2 matching over 9 bases. V was clipped by 4 bases and J by 5 bases; unmatched bases: 5. The CDR3 extends over 15 amino acids. CDR1 is MNHNS, CDR2 SASEGT, per germline. CDR3: CASSVRLAGTGELFF. The CDR3 DNA reads TGTGCCAGCAGTGTTCGGCTAGCGGGAACCGGGGAGCTGTTTTTT.

V is TRBV5-1 and J is TRBJ2-5; 8 bases are a match to TRBD1. Germline V gene data show CDR1 as SGHRS and CDR2 as YFSETQ. V trimming: 0 bases; J trimming: 1 base; junction bases outside the gene matches: 2. This CDR3 comprises 15 residues. CDR3 DNA sequence: TGCGCCAGCAGCTTGGCCACAGGGGGCCAAGAGACCCAGTACTTC. Residues: CASSLATGGQETQYF.

This chain joins TRBV9 and TRBJ2-1, with TRBD1 matching 9 bases. Germline trimming cut 4 bases from V and 8 bases from J; bases unmatched to any gene: 10. CDR1 and CDR2 from the germline V gene are SGDLS and YYNGEE. This CDR3 is built from 15 residues. CDR3 in amino acids: CASSSTGQGWDEQFF. The CDR3, as DNA: TGTGCCAGCAGCTCGACGGGACAGGGATGGGATGAGCAGTTCTTC. The full variable domain, its missing parts supplied by reference TRBV9 and TRBJ2-1, is DSGVTQTPKHLITATGQRVTLRCSPRSGDLSVYWYQQSLDQGLQFLIQYYNGEERAKGNILERFSAQQFPDLHSELNLSSLELGDSALYFCASSSTGQGWDEQFFGPGTRLTVL.

This chain uses TRBV19 with TRBJ2-7, with D tentatively TRBD1 (5 bases). Trimming shortened V by 4 bases and J by 0 bases, and 10 bases separated the two germline ends. The germline V gene has CDR1 LNHDA and CDR2 SQIVND (reference sequence). This CDR3 is built from 14 residues. Here the CDR3 DNA reads TGTGCCAGTAGTAGCGGAAGGGGCTCCTACGAGCAGTACTTC. Protein product: CASSSGRGSYEQYF.

V is TRBV11-2 and J is TRBJ2-5; D unresolved. The CDR3 sequence is 16 residues long. The germline V and J ends were trimmed by 5 bases and 4 bases, with 20 bases remaining between them. Germline CDR1 is SGHAT and CDR2 is FQNNGV. CDR3 sequence: CASSKSRGGWVETQYF. DNA of the CDR3: TGTGCCAGCAGCAAAAGTCGCGGCGGATGGGTAGAGACCCAGTACTTC.

The chain is built from TRBV7-2 and TRBJ2-5; a possible D gene is TRBD1 (6 bases). CDR3 size: 14 residues. Germline loops: CDR1 SGHTA, CDR2 FQGNSA. Trimming removed 0 bases from V and 5 bases from J, with 10 bases in between. The CDR3 loop reads CASSLAQGGETQYF. The CDR3 region has the DNA TGTGCCAGCAGCTTAGCACAGGGCGGGGAGACCCAGTACTTC. Together with reference TRBV7-2 and TRBJ2-5, the CDR3 gives the full variable domain: GAGVSQSPSNKVTEKGKDVELRCDPISGHTALYWYRQSLGQGLEFLIYFQGNSAPDKSGLPSDRFSAERTGGSVSTLTIQRTQQEDSAVYLCASSLAQGGETQYFGPGTRLLVL.

This chain uses TRBV19 with TRBJ1-4, with 8 positions matching TRBD1. The CDR3 is 14 residues long. V lost 6 bases and J lost 6; bases outside the gene matches: 6. Per the germline V gene, CDR1 is LNHDA and CDR2 is SQIVND (reference sequence). CDR3 loop: CASSRQGRDEKLFF. Written as DNA, the CDR3 is TGTGCCAGTAGCAGACAGGGGCGAGATGAAAAACTGTTTTTT.